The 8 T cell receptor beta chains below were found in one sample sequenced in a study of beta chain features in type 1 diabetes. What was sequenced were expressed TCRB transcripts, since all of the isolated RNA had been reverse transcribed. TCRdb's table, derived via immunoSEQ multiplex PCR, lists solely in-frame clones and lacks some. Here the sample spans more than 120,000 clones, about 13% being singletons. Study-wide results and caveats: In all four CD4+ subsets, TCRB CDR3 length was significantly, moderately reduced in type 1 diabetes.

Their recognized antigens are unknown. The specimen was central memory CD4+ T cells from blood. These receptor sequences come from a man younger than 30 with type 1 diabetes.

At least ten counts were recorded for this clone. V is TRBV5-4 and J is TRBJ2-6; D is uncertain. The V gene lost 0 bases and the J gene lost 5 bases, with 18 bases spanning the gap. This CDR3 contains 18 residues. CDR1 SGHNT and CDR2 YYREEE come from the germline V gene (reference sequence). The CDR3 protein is CASSLGGLVANRANVLTF. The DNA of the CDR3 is TGTGCCAGCAGCTTGGGTGGGTTGGTCGCTAATCGGGCCAACGTCCTGACTTTC.

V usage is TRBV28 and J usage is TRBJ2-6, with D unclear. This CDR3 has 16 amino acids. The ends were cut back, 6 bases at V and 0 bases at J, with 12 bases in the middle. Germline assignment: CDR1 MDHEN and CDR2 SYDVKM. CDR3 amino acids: CASSGPVRSGANVLTF. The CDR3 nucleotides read TGTGCCAGCAGCGGGCCGGTACGCTCTGGGGCCAACGTCCTGACTTTC.

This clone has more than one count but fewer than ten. The CDR3 spells CASSDGAAPTQYF. CDR3 nucleotide sequence: TGTGCCAGCAGTGACGGCGCAGCCCCGACCCAGTACTTC. J is TRBJ2-5 and V is TRBV25-1, with D unclear. CDR1 is MGHDK, CDR2 SYGVNS, per germline. The CDR3 consists of 13 residues. Trimming removed 3 bases from V and 7 bases from J, with 12 bases in between. The variable domain in full, with the rest retrieved from reference TRBV25-1 and TRBJ2-5, is EADIYQTPRYLVIGTGKKITLECSQTMGHDKMYWYQQDPGMELHLIHYSYGVNSTEKGDLSSESTVSRIRTEHFPLTLESARPSHTSQYLCASSDGAAPTQYFGPGTRLLVL.

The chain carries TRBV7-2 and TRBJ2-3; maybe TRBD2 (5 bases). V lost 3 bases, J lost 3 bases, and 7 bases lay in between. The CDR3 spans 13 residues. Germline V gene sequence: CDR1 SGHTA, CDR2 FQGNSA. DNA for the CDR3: TGTGCCAGCAGCTTCTCGGGGACAGATACGCAGTATTTT. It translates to CASSFSGTDTQYF.

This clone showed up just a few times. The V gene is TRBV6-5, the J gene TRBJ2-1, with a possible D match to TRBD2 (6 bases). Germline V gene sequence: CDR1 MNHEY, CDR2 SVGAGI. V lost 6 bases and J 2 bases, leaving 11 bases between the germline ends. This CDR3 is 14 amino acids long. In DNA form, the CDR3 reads TGTGCCAGCAGACCGGGACTTACCTACAATGAGCAGTTCTTC. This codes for CASRPGLTYNEQFF.

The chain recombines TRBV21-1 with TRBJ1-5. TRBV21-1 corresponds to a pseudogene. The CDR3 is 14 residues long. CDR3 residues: CASPCTPSNQPQHF. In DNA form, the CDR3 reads TGTGCCAGTCCCTGCACCCCTAGCAATCAGCCCCAGCATTTT.

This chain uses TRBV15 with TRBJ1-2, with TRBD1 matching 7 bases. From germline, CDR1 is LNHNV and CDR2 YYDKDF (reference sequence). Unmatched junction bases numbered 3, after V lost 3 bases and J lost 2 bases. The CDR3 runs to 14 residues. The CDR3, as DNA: TGTGCCACCAGCAGTTTACAGGGGAACTATGGCTACACCTTC. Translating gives CATSSLQGNYGYTF.

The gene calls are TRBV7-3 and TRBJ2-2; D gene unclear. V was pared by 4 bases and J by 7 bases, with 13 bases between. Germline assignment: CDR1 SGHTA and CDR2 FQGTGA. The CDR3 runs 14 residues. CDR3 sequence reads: CASSSYDGNGELFF. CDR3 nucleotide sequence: TGTGCCAGCAGCTCCTATGACGGAAACGGGGAGCTGTTTTTT.